This TCR beta chain was identified during a study of coeliac disease. Study overall: Refractory coeliac disease type I meant no gluten-free diet response for over 12 months. General study findings and limits: Control samples showed higher TRB and TRG clonality than intraepithelial and lamina propria samples in active celiac disease. Most TRB amino acid sequences occurred in only one sample.

CDR3 size: 16 residues. Trimming stripped 4 bases from V and 0 bases from J, with 10 bases between. Germline CDR1 reads MNHEY; CDR2 reads SVGAGI. Clones were read by immunoSEQ multiplex PCR, and TCRdb kept only the in-frame ones, dropping some. This table holds over 7,000 clones, around three fifths found once. Only a few counts were recorded for this clone. Its target is unknown. Material: intraepithelial lymphocytes from the gut. The rearrangement uses TRBV6-5 and TRBJ2-6; maybe TRBD1 (5 bases). This receptor was obtained from a woman aged 60-75 years with celiac disease. The chain's CDR3 is CASSFRDSSGANVLTF. CDR3 in DNA: TGTGCCAGCAGTTTCAGAGACAGCTCTGGGGCCAACGTCCTGACTTTC.